This is a list of T cell receptor beta chains from one sample in a study of identical twins. TCRdb re-called the 5' RACE reads through MiXCR, storing one row per CDR3 protein. The sample has approximately 260,000 distinct CDR3 sequences, about 8% seen once. This sample was shared with a second study, whose subject was yellow fever vaccine responses in identical twins.

Material: CD8+ T cells sorted from blood. These receptors were taken from a woman under 30 in good health. Both conserved end residues are part of each CDR3. The D gene is left open where the match is weak. Not every row has a clone size; where given, it reads once, few, many or a size class.

D,V,length,size,J,CDR3,DNA
-,TRBV12-3/TRBV12-4,13,-,TRBJ1-2,CASSLDGVLRYTF,TGTGCCAGCAGTTTAGATGGGGTTCTGCGCTACACCTTC
-,TRBV20-1,13,-,TRBJ1-1,CSAAGSWDTEAFF,TGCAGTGCTGCGGGATCGTGGGACACTGAAGCTTTCTTT
TRBD1,TRBV14,14,-,TRBJ1-6,CASSRRDSNSPLHF,TGTGCCAGCAGCCGCCGGGACAGCAATTCACCCCTCCACTTT
TRBD1,TRBV5-5,16,few,TRBJ2-5,CASSLEQGATGETQYF,TGTGCCAGCAGCTTGGAACAGGGGGCAACGGGAGAGACCCAGTACTTC
-,TRBV25-1,16,few,TRBJ2-1,CASSELWSGPHNEQFF,TGTGCCAGCAGTGAATTATGGTCGGGGCCACACAATGAGCAGTTCTTC
-,TRBV12-3/TRBV12-4,15,-,TRBJ2-7,CASSLAGPTAYEQYF,TGTGCCAGCAGTCTCGCAGGTCCGACAGCCTACGAGCAGTACTTC
-,TRBV9,14,-,TRBJ2-3,CASSVVGTTDTQYF,TGTGCCAGCAGCGTAGTTGGGACCACAGATACGCAGTATTTT
-,TRBV24-1,15,few,TRBJ2-2,CATSDLTGPAGELFF,TGTGCCACCAGTGATCTCACCGGGCCGGCCGGGGAGCTGTTTTTT
TRBD1,TRBV6-5,11,few,TRBJ2-3,CASSTGVTQYF,TGTGCCAGCAGTACAGGGGTTACGCAGTATTTT
-,TRBV6-2/TRBV6-3,17,few,TRBJ2-2,CASSYGGGNSHTGELFF,TGTGCCAGCAGTTACGGCGGGGGCAATAGTCACACCGGGGAGCTGTTTTTT
-,TRBV27,14,many,TRBJ2-3,CASSLSFGTHSQYF,TGTGCCAGCAGTTTATCGTTCGGGACACACTCGCAGTATTTT
-,TRBV4-2,12,many,TRBJ1-6,CASSQGGSPLHF,TGTGCCAGCAGCCAGGGAGGTTCACCCCTCCACTTT
-,TRBV9,15,many,TRBJ2-1,CASSVDPSFYNEQFF,TGTGCCAGCAGCGTAGACCCTAGTTTCTACAATGAGCAGTTCTTC
-,TRBV15,18,-,TRBJ2-7,CATSGSVGRSFLPYEQYF,TGTGCCACCAGCGGGAGTGTAGGCAGGAGCTTCCTCCCCTACGAGCAGTACTTC
-,TRBV12-3/TRBV12-4,14,many,TRBJ1-3,CASSRGGSGNTIYF,TGTGCCAGCAGTCGAGGGGGCTCTGGAAACACCATATATTTT
-,TRBV2,15,many,TRBJ1-1,CASSESRTLNTEAFF,TGTGCCAGCAGTGAATCTAGGACTTTGAACACTGAAGCTTTCTTT
TRBD2,TRBV28,13,many,TRBJ2-7,CASSFSGRSEQYF,TGTGCCAGCAGTTTTAGCGGGAGGTCCGAGCAGTACTTC
TRBD2,TRBV12-3/TRBV12-4,17,many,TRBJ2-1,CASSFGLAGVKDNEQFF,TGTGCCAGCAGTTTTGGCCTAGCGGGAGTAAAAGACAATGAGCAGTTCTTC
-,TRBV20-1,12,few,TRBJ2-7,CSARDQRYEQYF,TGCAGTGCTAGGGATCAAAGATACGAGCAGTACTTC
-,TRBV12-3/TRBV12-4,14,many,TRBJ1-5,CASSLEWAESPQHF,TGTGCCAGCAGTTTAGAATGGGCTGAATCTCCCCAGCATTTT
TRBD1,TRBV3-1,15,few,TRBJ2-7,CASSQPGQGFYEQYF,TGTGCCAGCAGCCAACCGGGACAGGGATTTTACGAGCAGTACTTC
TRBD1,TRBV20-1,15,-,TRBJ2-4,CSAGDRGNLKNIQYF,TGCAGTGCTGGGGACAGGGGGAATCTCAAAAACATTCAGTACTTC
TRBD2,TRBV9,19,few,TRBJ2-3,CASSPEGGLAGGPTDTQYF,TGTGCCAGCAGCCCCGAGGGAGGACTAGCGGGGGGTCCCACAGATACGCAGTATTTT
TRBD2,TRBV11-2,13,-,TRBJ2-5,CASSPPPGTSLHF,TGTGCCAGCAGCCCGCCCCCCGGGACTAGTCTCCACTTC
TRBD2,TRBV4-3,16,few,TRBJ2-3,CASSQDGREDKDTQYF,TGCGCCAGCAGCCAAGACGGGCGGGAGGATAAGGATACGCAGTATTTT
-,TRBV12-3/TRBV12-4,16,many,TRBJ1-6,CASSSPGALGNSPLHF,TGTGCCAGCAGTTCTCCTGGGGCCTTGGGGAATTCACCCCTCCACTTT
-,TRBV9,16,few,TRBJ1-6,CASSVAPGHPNSPLHF,TGTGCCAGCAGCGTAGCTCCGGGACATCCTAATTCACCCCTCCACTTT
-,TRBV14,12,-,TRBJ2-7,CASSLNRHEQYF,TGTGCCAGCAGCCTGAATCGACACGAGCAGTACTTC
TRBD1,TRBV7-9,13,few,TRBJ2-7,CASRGQVEYEQYF,TGTGCCAGCAGGGGACAGGTCGAGTACGAGCAGTACTTC
TRBD2,TRBV27,16,-,TRBJ2-7,CASSSPLADSPYEQYF,TGTGCCAGCAGCTCACCCCTAGCGGACTCCCCCTACGAGCAGTACTTC
-,TRBV29-1,15,-,TRBJ2-5,CSVEDSGDHQETQYF,TGCAGCGTTGAAGATTCTGGGGATCACCAAGAGACCCAGTACTTC
TRBD2,TRBV10-3,16,few,TRBJ2-7,CAISRLAGGNSYEQYF,TGTGCCATCAGTAGACTAGCGGGAGGGAACTCCTACGAGCAGTACTTC
-,TRBV6-5,15,many,TRBJ2-3,CASSYRQGSTDTQYF,TGTGCCAGCAGTTACCGGCAGGGGAGCACAGATACGCAGTATTTT
TRBD1,TRBV2,14,few,TRBJ2-7,CASAAGTGISEQYF,TGTGCCAGCGCAGCCGGGACAGGCATCAGCGAGCAGTACTTC
-,TRBV20-1,15,many,TRBJ2-7,CSATQGAGGSYEQYF,TGCAGTGCAACCCAGGGGGCGGGGGGATCCTACGAGCAGTACTTC
-,TRBV11-2,13,-,TRBJ1-2,CASSSSGNYGYTF,TGTGCCAGCAGCTCATCCGGGAACTATGGCTACACCTTC
-,TRBV27,14,few,TRBJ2-5,CASSLAGKLETQYF,TGTGCCAGCAGCCTTGCCGGGAAGCTGGAGACCCAGTACTTC
-,TRBV27,13,few,TRBJ2-7,CASLKQGSYEQYF,TGTGCCAGCCTAAAACAGGGCTCCTACGAGCAGTACTTC
TRBD2,TRBV14,24,-,TRBJ2-3,CASSHPVSDLPSATSGGSTDTQYF,TGTGCCAGCAGCCACCCTGTCTCAGACCTCCCATCCGCTACTAGCGGGGGAAGCACAGATACGCAGTATTTT
-,TRBV4-1,14,few,TRBJ2-5,CASSQLGAEETQYF,TGCGCCAGCAGCCAGCTCGGCGCGGAAGAGACCCAGTACTTC
-,TRBV9,13,-,TRBJ2-7,CASSPAIGSEQYF,TGTGCCAGCAGCCCGGCGATCGGAAGCGAGCAGTACTTC
-,TRBV7-8,13,many,TRBJ2-7,CASGAAGRLEQYF,TGTGCCAGCGGAGCGGCAGGGAGGCTCGAGCAGTACTTC